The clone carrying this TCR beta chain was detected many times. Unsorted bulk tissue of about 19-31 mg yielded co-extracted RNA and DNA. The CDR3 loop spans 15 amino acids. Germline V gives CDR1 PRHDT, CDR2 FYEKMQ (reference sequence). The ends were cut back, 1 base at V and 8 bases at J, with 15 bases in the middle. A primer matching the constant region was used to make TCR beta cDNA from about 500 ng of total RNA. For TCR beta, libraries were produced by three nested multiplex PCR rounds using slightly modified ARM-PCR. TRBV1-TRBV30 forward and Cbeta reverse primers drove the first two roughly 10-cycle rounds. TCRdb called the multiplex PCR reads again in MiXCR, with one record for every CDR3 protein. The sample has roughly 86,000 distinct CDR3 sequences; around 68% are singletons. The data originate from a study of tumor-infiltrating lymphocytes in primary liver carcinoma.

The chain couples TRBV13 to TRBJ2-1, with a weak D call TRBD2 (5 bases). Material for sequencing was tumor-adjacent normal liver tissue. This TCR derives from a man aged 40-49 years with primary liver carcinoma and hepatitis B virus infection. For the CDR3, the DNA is TGTGCCAGCAGCTTAGCTAGGCTGGCGGGCGATGAGCAGTTCTTC. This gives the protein CASSLARLAGDEQFF.